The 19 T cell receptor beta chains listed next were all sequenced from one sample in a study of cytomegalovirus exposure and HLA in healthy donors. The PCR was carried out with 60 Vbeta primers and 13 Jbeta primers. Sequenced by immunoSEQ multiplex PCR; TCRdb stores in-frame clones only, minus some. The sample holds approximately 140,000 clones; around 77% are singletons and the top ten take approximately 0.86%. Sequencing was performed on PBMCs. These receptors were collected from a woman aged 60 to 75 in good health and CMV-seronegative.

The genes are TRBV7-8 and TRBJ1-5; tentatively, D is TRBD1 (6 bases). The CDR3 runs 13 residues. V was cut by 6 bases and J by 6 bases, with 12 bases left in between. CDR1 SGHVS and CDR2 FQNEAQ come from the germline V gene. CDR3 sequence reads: CASRGGAGQPQHF. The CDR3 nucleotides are TGTGCCAGCAGAGGGGGGGCAGGTCAGCCCCAGCATTTT.

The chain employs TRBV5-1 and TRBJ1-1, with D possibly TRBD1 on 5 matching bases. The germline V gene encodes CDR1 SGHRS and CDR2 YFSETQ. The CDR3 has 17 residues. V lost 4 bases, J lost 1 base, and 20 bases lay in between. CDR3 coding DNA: TGCGCCAGCAGCCGAATGTGGAGGGCCACAGGGAACACTGAAGCTTTCTTT. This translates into CASSRMWRATGNTEAFF.

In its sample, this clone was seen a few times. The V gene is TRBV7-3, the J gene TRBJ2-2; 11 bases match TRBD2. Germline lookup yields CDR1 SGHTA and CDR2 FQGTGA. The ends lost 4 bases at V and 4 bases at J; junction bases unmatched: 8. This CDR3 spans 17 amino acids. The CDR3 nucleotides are TGTGCCAGCAGCTCCGGACTAGCGGGCAGGGCCACCGGGGAGCTGTTTTTT. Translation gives CASSSGLAGRATGELFF.

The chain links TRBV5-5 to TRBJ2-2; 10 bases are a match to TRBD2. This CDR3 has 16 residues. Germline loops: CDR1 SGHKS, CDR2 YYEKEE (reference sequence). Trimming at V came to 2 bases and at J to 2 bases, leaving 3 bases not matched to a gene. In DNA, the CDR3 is TGTGCCAGCAGCTTACTAGCGGGACTAAACACCGGGGAGCTGTTTTTT. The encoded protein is CASSLLAGLNTGELFF.

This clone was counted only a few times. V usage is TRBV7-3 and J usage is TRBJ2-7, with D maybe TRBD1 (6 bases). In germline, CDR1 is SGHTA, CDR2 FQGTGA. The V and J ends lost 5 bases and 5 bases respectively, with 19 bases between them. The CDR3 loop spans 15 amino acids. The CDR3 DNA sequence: TGTGCCAGCAGCGCCGGGCCCAGTCAGGGGAACGAGCAGTACTTC. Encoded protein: CASSAGPSQGNEQYF.

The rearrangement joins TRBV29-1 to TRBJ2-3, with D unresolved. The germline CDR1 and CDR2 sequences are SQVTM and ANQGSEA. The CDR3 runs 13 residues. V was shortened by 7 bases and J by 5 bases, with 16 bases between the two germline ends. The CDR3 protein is CSARPRLGDTQYF. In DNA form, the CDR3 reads TGCAGCGCCAGACCGAGGTTGGGAGATACGCAGTATTTT.

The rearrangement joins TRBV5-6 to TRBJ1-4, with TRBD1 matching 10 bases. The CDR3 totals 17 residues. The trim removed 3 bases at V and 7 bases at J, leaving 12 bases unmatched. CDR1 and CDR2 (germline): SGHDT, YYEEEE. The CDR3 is CASSSNTWDRGTEKLFF. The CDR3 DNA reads TGTGCCAGCAGCTCCAATACTTGGGACAGGGGAACTGAAAAACTGTTTTTT.

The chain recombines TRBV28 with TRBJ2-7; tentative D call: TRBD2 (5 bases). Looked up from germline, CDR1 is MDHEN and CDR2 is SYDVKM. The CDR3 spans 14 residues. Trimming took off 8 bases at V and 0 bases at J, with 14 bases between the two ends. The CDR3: CASLASESSYEQYF. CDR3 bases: TGTGCCAGCCTAGCAAGTGAGTCCTCCTACGAGCAGTACTTC.

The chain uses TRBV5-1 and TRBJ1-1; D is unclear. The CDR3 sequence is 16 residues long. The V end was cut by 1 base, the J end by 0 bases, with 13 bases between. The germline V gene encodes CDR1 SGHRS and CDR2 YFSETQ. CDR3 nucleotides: TGCGCCAGCAGCTTGAGCCGGGAACCTATGAACACTGAAGCTTTCTTT. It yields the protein CASSLSREPMNTEAFF.

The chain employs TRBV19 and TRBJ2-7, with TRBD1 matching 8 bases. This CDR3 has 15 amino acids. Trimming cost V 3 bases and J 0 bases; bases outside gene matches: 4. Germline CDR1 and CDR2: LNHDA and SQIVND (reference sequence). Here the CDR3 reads CASSIRQGSSYEQYF. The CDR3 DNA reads TGTGCCAGTAGTATTCGACAGGGGAGCTCCTACGAGCAGTACTTC.

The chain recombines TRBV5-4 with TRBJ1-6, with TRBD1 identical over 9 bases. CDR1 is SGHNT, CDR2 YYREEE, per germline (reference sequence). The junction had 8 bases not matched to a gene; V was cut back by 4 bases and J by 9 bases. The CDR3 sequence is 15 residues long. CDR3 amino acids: CASSTRQGVSSPLHF. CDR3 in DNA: TGTGCCAGCAGCACGCGACAGGGGGTATCTTCACCCCTCCACTTT.

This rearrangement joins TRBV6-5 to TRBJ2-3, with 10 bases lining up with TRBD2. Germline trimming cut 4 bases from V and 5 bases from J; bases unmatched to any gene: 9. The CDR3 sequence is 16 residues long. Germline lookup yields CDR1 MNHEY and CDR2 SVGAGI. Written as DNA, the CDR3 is TGTGCCAGCAGTTCGGAGCGGGGGGGCCGAGTAGATACGCAGTATTTT. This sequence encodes CASSSERGGRVDTQYF.

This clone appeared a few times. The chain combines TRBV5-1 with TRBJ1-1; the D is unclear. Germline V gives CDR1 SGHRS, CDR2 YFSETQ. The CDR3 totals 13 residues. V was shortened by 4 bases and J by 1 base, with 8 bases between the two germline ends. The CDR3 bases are TGCGCCAGCAGCCCCCTATCGAACACTGAAGCTTTCTTT. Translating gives CASSPLSNTEAFF.

In nucleotides, the CDR3 is TGTGCCAGCAGCCCCAGGGCCTCCTCCTACAATGAGCAGTTCTTC. It translates to CASSPRASSYNEQFF. The rearrangement links TRBV7-8 to TRBJ2-1; tentative D call: TRBD1 (5 bases). The CDR3 totals 15 residues. Per the germline V gene, CDR1 is SGHVS and CDR2 is FQNEAQ. V lost 5 bases and J lost 0, with 11 bases in between.

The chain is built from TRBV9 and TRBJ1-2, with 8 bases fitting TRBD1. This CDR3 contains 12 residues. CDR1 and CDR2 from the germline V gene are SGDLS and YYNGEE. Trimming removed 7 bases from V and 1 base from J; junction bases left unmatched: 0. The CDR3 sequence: CASDRGNYGYTF. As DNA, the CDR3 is TGTGCCAGCGACAGGGGTAACTATGGCTACACCTTC.

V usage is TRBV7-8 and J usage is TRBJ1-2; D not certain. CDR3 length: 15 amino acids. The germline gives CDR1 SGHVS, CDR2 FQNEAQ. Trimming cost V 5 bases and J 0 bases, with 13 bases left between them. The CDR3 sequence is CASSPLAGSNYGYTF. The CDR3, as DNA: TGTGCCAGCAGCCCCCTGGCAGGTTCTAACTATGGCTACACCTTC.

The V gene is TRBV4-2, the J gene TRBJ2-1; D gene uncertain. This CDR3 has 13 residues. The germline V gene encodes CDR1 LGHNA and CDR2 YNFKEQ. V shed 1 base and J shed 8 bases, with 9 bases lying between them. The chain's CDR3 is CASSQGSRHEQFF. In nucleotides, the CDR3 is TGTGCCAGCAGCCAAGGATCTAGGCATGAGCAGTTCTTC.

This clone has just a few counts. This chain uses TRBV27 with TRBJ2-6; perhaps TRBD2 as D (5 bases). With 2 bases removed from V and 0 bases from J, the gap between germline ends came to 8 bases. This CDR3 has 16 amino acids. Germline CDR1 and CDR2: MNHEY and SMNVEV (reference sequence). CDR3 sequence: CASSLGGFSGANVLTF. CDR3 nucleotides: TGTGCCAGCAGTTTAGGCGGGTTCTCTGGGGCCAACGTCCTGACTTTC.

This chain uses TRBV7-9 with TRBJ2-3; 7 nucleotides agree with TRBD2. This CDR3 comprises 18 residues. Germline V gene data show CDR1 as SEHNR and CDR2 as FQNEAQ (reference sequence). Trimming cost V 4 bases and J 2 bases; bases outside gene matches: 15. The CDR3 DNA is TGTGCCAGCAGCTCCCCCCCGGGCCTAGCGGCAACCACAGATACGCAGTATTTT. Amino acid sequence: CASSSPPGLAATTDTQYF.